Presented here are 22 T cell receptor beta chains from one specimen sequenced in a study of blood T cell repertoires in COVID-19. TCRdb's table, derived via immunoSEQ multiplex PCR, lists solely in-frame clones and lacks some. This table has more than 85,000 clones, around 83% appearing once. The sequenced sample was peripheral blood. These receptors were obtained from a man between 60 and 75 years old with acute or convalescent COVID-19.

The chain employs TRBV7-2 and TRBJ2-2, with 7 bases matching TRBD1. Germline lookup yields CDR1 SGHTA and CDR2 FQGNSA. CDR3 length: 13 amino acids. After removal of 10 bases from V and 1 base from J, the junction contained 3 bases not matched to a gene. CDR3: CATRDRNTGELFF. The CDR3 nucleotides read TGTGCCACCCGGGACAGGAACACCGGGGAGCTGTTTTTT.

The CDR3 nucleotides read TGTGCCAGCAGTTATAACAGCTATAGCAATCAGCCCCAGCATTTT. The encoded protein is CASSYNSYSNQPQHF. The V gene is TRBV6-2 or TRBV6-3, the J gene TRBJ1-5; D not resolved. The CDR3 extends over 15 amino acids. CDR1 and CDR2 from the germline V gene are MNHEY and SVGEGT. Trimming took 3 bases from V and 0 from J, leaving 9 bases between them.

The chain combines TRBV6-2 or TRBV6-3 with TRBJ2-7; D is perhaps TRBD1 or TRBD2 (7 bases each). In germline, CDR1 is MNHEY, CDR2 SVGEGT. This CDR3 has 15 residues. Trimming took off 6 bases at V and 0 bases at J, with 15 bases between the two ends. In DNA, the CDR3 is TGTGCCAGCAGCCAGGGGGGGCTCCTCTCCTACGAGCAGTACTTC. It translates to CASSQGGLLSYEQYF.

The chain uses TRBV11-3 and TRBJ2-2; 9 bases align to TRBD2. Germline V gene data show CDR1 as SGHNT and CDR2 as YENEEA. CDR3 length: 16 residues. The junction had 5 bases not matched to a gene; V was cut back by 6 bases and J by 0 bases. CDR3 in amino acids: CASSSLAGSNTGELFF. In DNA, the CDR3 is TGTGCCAGCAGTTCTCTAGCGGGGTCGAACACCGGGGAGCTGTTTTTT. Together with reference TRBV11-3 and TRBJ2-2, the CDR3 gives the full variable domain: EAGVVQSPRYKIIEKKQPVAFWCNPISGHNTLYWYLQNLGQGPELLIRYENEEAVDDSQLPKDRFSAERLKGVDSTLKIQPAELGDSAVYLCASSSLAGSNTGELFFGEGSRLTVL.

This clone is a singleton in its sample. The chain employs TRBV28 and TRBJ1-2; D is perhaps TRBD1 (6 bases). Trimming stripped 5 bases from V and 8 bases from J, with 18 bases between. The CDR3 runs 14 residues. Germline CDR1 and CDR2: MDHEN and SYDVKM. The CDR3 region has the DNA TGTGCCAGCAGTCCACCCCTCCTCAGGGGCGGCTACACCTTC. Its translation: CASSPPLLRGGYTF.

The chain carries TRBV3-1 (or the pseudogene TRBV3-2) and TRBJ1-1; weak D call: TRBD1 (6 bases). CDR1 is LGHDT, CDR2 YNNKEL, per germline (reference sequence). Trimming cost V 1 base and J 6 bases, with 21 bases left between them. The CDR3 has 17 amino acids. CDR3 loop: CASSQAPDRSKWSEAFF. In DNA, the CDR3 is TGTGCCAGCAGCCAAGCCCCAGACAGGAGCAAGTGGTCTGAAGCTTTCTTT.

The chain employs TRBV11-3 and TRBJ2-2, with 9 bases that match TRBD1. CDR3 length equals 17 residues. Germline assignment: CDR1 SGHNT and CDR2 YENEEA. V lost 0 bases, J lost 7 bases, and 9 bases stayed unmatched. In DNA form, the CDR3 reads TGTGCCAGCAGCTTAGACGGTTCCGGGACAGGGATCGGGGAGCTGTTTTTT. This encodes CASSLDGSGTGIGELFF.

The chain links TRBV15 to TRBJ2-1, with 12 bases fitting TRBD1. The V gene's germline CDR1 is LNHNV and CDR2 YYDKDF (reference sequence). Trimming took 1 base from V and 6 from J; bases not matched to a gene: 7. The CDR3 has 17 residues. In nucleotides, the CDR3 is TGTGCCACCAGCAGAGGAAAGCCGGGACAGGGGGCCAATGAGCAGTTCTTC. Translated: CATSRGKPGQGANEQFF.

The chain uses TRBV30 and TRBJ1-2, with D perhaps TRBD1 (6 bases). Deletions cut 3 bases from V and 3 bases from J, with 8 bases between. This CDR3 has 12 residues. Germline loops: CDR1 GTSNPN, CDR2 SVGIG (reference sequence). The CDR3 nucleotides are TGTGCCTGGAGCCCAGGGGACTATGGCTACACCTTC. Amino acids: CAWSPGDYGYTF.

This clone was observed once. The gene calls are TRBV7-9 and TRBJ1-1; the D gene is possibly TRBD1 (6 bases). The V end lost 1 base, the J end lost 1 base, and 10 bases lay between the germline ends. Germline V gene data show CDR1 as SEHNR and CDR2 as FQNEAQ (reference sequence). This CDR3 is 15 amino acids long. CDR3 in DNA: TGTGCCAGCAGCTTAGAACCGGACAGGAACACTGAAGCTTTCTTT. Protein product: CASSLEPDRNTEAFF.

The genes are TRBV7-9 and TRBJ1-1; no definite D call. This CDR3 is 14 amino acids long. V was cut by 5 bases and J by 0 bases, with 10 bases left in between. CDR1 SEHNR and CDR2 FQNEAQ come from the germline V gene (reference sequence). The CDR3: CASSARIMNTEAFF. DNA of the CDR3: TGTGCCAGCAGCGCCAGGATCATGAACACTGAAGCTTTCTTT.

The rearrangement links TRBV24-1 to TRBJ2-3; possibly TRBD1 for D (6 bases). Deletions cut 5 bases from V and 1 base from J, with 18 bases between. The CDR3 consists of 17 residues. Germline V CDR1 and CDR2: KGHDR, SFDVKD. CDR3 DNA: TGTGCCACCAGTGGGGGGCCCGGGGCAGGAGGCACAGATACGCAGTATTTT. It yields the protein CATSGGPGAGGTDTQYF.

The CDR3 region has the DNA TGTGCCTGGAGTCCGGAGCCCCCTAGAGCTTTCTTT. Its translation is CAWSPEPPRAFF. The chain has TRBV30 and TRBJ1-1; D not certain. V gave up 2 bases and J gave up 10 bases, with 14 bases separating them. Germline loops: CDR1 GTSNPN, CDR2 SVGIG (reference sequence). CDR3 length: 12 amino acids.

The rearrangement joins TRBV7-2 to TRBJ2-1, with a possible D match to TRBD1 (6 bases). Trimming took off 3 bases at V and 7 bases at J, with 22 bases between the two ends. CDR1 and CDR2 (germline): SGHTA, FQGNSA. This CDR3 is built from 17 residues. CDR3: CASSFSRGVLGVNEQFF. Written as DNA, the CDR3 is TGTGCCAGCAGCTTCTCCAGGGGAGTACTTGGGGTGAATGAGCAGTTCTTC.

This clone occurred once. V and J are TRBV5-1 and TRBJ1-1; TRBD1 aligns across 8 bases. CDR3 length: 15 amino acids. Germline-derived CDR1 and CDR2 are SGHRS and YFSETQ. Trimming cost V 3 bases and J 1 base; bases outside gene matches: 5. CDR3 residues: CASSYGQGRNTEAFF. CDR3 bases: TGCGCCAGCAGCTACGGACAGGGTAGGAACACTGAAGCTTTCTTT.

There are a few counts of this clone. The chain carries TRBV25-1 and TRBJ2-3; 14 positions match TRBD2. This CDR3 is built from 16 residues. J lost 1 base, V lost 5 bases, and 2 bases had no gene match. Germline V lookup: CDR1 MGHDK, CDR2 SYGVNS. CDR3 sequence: CASSKGLAGGTDTQYF. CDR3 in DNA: TGTGCCAGCAGTAAGGGACTAGCGGGGGGCACAGATACGCAGTATTTT.

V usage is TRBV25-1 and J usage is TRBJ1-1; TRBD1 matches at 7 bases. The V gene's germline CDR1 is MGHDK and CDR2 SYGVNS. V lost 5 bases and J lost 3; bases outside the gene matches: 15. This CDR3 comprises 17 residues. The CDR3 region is CASSSRGRGQGYTEAFF. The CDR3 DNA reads TGTGCCAGCAGTTCCCGGGGAAGGGGGCAGGGTTACACTGAAGCTTTCTTT.

The CDR3 DNA sequence: TGTGCCAGCAGCCATGGGACAGGGAATGAGCAGTTCTTC. Amino acid sequence: CASSHGTGNEQFF. The chain joins TRBV3-1 (or the pseudogene TRBV3-2) to TRBJ2-1, with 9 nucleotides matching TRBD1. Germline V gives CDR1 LGHDT, CDR2 YNNKEL (reference sequence). The CDR3 totals 13 residues. V dropped 3 bases and J dropped 7; count of bases not matched to a gene: 1.

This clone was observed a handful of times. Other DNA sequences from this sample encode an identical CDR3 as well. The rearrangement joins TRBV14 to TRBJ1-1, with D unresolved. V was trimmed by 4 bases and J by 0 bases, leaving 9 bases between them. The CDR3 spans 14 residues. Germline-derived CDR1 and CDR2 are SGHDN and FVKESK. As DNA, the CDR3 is TGTGCCAGCAGCCGGGCAGGAATGAACACTGAAGCTTTCTTT. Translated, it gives CASSRAGMNTEAFF.

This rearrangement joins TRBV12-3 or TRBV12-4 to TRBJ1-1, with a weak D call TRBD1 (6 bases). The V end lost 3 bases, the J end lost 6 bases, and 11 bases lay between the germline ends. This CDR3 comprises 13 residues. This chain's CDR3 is CASSFRRGAEAFF. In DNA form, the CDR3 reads TGTGCCAGCAGTTTTCGCAGGGGCGCTGAAGCTTTCTTT.

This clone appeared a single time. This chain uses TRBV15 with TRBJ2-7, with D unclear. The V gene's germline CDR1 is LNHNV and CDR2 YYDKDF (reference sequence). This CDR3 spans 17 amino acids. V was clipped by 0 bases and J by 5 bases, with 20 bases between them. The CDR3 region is CATSRDSRKTLFNEQYV. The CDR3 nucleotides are TGTGCCACCAGCAGAGATAGTAGAAAAACCCTTTTCAACGAGCAGTACGTC.

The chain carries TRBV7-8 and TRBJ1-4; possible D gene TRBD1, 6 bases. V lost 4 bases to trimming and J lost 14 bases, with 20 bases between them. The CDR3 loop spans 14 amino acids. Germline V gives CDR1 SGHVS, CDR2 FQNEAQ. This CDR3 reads CASSSYDARDTLFF. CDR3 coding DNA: TGTGCCAGCAGCTCGTACGATGCACGGGACACCCTGTTTTTT.